Listed below are T cell receptor beta chains from one sample, sequenced in a study of blood T cell repertoires in COVID-19. Profiled with immunoSEQ multiplex PCR; TCRdb holds only in-frame clones, not every one. This table holds 260,000 or so clones, approximately 81% found once. The sequenced material came from PBMCs or T cells enriched from blood (not recorded which). Source of these receptors: a woman between 45 and 60 years old who had recovered from COVID-19. Both conserved end residues are part of each CDR3. D genes are given only for firm matches. The size field is filled for only some rows; it gives once, few, many or a size class.

>TRBJ2-7|TRBV5-4|few|NA
TGTGCCAGCAGCTTCAGATCCTCCTACGAGCAGTACTTC
CASSFRSSYEQYF
>TRBJ2-7|TRBV19|few|NA
TGTGCCAGTAGTATAGAGGACAGTGGGTCCTACGAGCAGTACTTC
CASSIEDSGSYEQYF
>TRBJ1-1|TRBV27|NA|NA
TGTGCCAGCCGGTCAGGGCTTATGAACACTGAAGCTTTCTTT
CASRSGLMNTEAFF
>TRBJ1-5|TRBV7-2|few|NA
TGTGCCAGCAGCCCAGAGGGGGTGGGTAATCAGCCCCAGCATTTT
CASSPEGVGNQPQHF
>TRBJ1-5|TRBV30|NA|NA
TGTGCCTGGACCCGACGGACGGGGCAGCCCCAGCATTTT
CAWTRRTGQPQHF
>TRBJ1-6|TRBV5-6|NA|TRBD1
TGTGCCAGCAGCTTGGCCCCAGGGGGACCTTATAATTCACCCCTCCACTTT
CASSLAPGGPYNSPLHF
>TRBJ2-3|TRBV28|NA|TRBD2
TGTGCCAGCAGTGATGGACTAGAATTCACAGATACGCAGTATTTT
CASSDGLEFTDTQYF
>TRBJ1-5|TRBV9|few|NA
TGTGCCAGCAGCGTTGGCCTCAATCAGCCCCAGCATTTT
CASSVGLNQPQHF
>TRBJ2-3|TRBV7-2|NA|TRBD2
TGTGCCAGCAGCTTGACTAGCGGGAGGGCCGCAGATACGCAGTATTTT
CASSLTSGRAADTQYF
>TRBJ2-3|TRBV29-1|NA|TRBD1
TGCAGCGTTGACACAGGGGTCACAGATACGCAGTATTTT
CSVDTGVTDTQYF
>TRBJ1-2|TRBV28|NA|NA
TGTGCCAGCAGTTTAGGGAGGGATGGCTACACCTTC
CASSLGRDGYTF
>TRBJ2-5|TRBV5-1|once|NA
TGCGCCAGCAGCTTGATCGCGGGCCAAGAGACCCAGTACTTC
CASSLIAGQETQYF
>TRBJ2-2|TRBV2|NA|NA
TGTGCCAGCAGTCGGACTAAAAGCACCGGGGAGCTGTTTTTT
CASSRTKSTGELFF
>TRBJ1-5|TRBV18|NA|NA
TGTGCCAGCTCACCAACAGAAAACCAGCCCCAGCATTTT
CASSPTENQPQHF
>TRBJ1-3|TRBV30|NA|NA
TGTGCCTGCCTAGACGGTGCCTCTGGAAACACCATATATTTT
CACLDGASGNTIYF
>TRBJ1-5|TRBV5-8|NA|NA
TGTGCCAGCAGCTTAGGGGCAGCAAGCAATCAGCCCCAGCATTTT
CASSLGAASNQPQHF
>TRBJ2-3|TRBV7-9|NA|TRBD1
TGTGCCAGTGGAGACAGGGTTAGACAGTATTTT
CASGDRVRQYF
>TRBJ2-3|TRBV5-6|NA|TRBD2
TGTGCCAGCAGTTTACTAGCGACCCGAGATACGCAGTATTTT
CASSLLATRDTQYF
>TRBJ1-2|TRBV5-6|once|NA
TGTGCCAGCAGCTTCCTATCGGCGACAGCCGCGGGCTACACCTTC
CASSFLSATAAGYTF
>TRBJ1-1|TRBV19|NA|NA
TGTGCCAGTAGAAGGGGTTTGAACACTGAAGCTTTCTTT
CASRRGLNTEAFF
>TRBJ1-5|TRBV5-8|NA|NA
TGTGCCAGCAGCGCCAAATGGGGGCGCGGCAATCAGCCCCAGCATTTT
CASSAKWGRGNQPQHF
>TRBJ2-5|TRBV20-1|NA|NA
TGCAGTGCTAGGGGCCGCGAGACCCAGTACTTC
CSARGRETQYF
>TRBJ1-1|TRBV28|NA|NA
TGTGCCAGCAGTTTGCCAGACACTGAAGCTTTCTTT
CASSLPDTEAFF
>TRBJ1-1|TRBV19|once|TRBD1
TGTGCCAGTAGCCTTACCCGGGACAGGGCCATGAACACTGAAGCTTTCTTT
CASSLTRDRAMNTEAFF
>TRBJ1-6|TRBV5-1|NA|TRBD1
TGCGCCAGCAGCTTGAAACAGGGGAAGGGTTCACCCCTCCACTTT
CASSLKQGKGSPLHF
>TRBJ1-2|TRBV21-1|few|NA
TGTGCCAGCAGCCTTTGCAACGGGGAGTGGGACTATGGCTACACCTTC
CASSLCNGEWDYGYTF
>TRBJ2-2|TRBV27|few|TRBD2
TGTGCCAGCCAGGCCTTAGCGGGGTTCCTGGGCGGGGAGCTGTTTTTT
CASQALAGFLGGELFF
>TRBJ1-4|TRBV9|NA|NA
TGTGCCAGCAGCGTTGGAGACGAGAGGGCTAATGAAAAACTGTTTTTT
CASSVGDERANEKLFF
>TRBJ1-2|TRBV21-1|NA|NA
TGTGCCAGCAGCAAAGGACGTGGGGCTGGCTATGGCTACACCTTC
CASSKGRGAGYGYTF
>TRBJ2-3|TRBV7-8|NA|TRBD2
TGTGCCAGCAGCTTAGCGGGAGGGCCTCCGGATACGCAGTATTTT
CASSLAGGPPDTQYF
>TRBJ1-2|TRBV29-1|NA|TRBD1
TGCAGCTTCCTCCGGGACAGGGTTAGTGGCTACACCTTC
CSFLRDRVSGYTF
>TRBJ1-1|TRBV7-2|few|NA
TGTGCCAGCAGCCCCATACCCAGGGTATGGGCCTATGCTTTCTTT
CASSPIPRVWAYAFF
>TRBJ1-1|TRBV18|NA|TRBD1
TGTGCCAGCTCACCATCCAGGGGGCGCGACACTGAAGCTTTCTTT
CASSPSRGRDTEAFF
>TRBJ1-6|TRBV5-4|NA|NA
TGTGCCAGCAGCTTGGTGAGCTCCTATAATTCACCCCTCCACTTT
CASSLVSSYNSPLHF
>TRBJ1-5|TRBV28|NA|NA
TGTGCCAGCAGTCACCGCCAGGGGAATGGCAATCAGCCCCAGCATTTT
CASSHRQGNGNQPQHF
>TRBJ1-6|TRBV19|NA|TRBD1
TGTGCCAGTAGTTTCGGACAGGGTTCACCCCTCCACTTT
CASSFGQGSPLHF
>TRBJ2-7|TRBV7-2|once|TRBD1
TGTGCCAGCAGCAGAGGGACAGGGTATGTACACGAGCAGTACTTC
CASSRGTGYVHEQYF
>TRBJ1-1|TRBV25-1|NA|NA
TGTGCCAGCAGTTCTGCCGGACAGAACACTGAAGCTTTCTTT
CASSSAGQNTEAFF
>TRBJ2-2|TRBV27|NA|TRBD2
TGTGCCAGCAGTTTTCAACTAGCGGGCCTAGGGGGGGAGCTGTTTTTT
CASSFQLAGLGGELFF
>TRBJ2-7|TRBV5-1|NA|TRBD2
TGCGCCAGCAGCCATCGGACTAGCGGGACCTACGAGCAGTACTTC
CASSHRTSGTYEQYF